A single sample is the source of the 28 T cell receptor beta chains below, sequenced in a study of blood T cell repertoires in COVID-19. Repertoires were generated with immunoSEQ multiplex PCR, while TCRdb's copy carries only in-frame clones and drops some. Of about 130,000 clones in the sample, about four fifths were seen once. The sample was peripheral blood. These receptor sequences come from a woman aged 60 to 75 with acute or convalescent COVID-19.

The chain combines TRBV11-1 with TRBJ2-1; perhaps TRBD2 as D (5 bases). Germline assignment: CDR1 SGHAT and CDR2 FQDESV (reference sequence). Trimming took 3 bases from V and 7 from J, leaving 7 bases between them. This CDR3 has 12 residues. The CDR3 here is CASSLSGNEQFF. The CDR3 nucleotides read TGTGCCAGCAGCTTGAGCGGAAATGAGCAGTTCTTC.

The CDR3 nucleotides are TGTGCCAGCTCACCAGGGGGGAGGGACACTGAAGCTTTCTTT. Protein product: CASSPGGRDTEAFF. The V and J genes are TRBV18 and TRBJ1-1; TRBD1 might be the D (5 bases). CDR1 is KGHSH, CDR2 LQKENI, per germline. This CDR3 is built from 14 residues. Trimming took off 2 bases at V and 3 bases at J, with 10 bases between the two ends.

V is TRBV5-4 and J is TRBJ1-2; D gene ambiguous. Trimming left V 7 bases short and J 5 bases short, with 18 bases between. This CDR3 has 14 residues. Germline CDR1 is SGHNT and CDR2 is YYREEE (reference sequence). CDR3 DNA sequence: TGTGCCAGCTCCCCCCTACCCTCCATTTATGGCTACACCTTC. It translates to CASSPLPSIYGYTF.

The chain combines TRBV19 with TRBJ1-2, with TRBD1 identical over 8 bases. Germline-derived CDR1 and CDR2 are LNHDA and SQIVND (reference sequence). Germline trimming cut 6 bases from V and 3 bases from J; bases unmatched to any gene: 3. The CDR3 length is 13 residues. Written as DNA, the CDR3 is TGTGCCAGTAGCTCGACAGGGGACTATGGCTACACCTTC. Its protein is CASSSTGDYGYTF.

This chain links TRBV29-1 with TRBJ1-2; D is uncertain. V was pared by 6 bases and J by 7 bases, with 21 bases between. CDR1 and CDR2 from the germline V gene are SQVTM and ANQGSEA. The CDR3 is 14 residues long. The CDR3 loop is CSVGGADGGSGYTF. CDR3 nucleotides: TGCAGCGTCGGAGGAGCGGACGGAGGAAGTGGCTACACCTTC. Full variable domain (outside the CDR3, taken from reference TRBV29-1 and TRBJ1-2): SAVISQKPSRDICQRGTSLTIQCQVDSQVTMMFWYRQQPGQSLTLIATANQGSEATYESGFVIDKFPISRPNLTFSTLTVSNMSPEDSSIYLCSVGGADGGSGYTFGSGTRLTVV.

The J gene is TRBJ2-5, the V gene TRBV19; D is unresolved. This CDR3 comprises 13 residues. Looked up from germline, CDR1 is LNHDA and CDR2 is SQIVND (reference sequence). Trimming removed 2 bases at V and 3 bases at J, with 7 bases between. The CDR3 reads CASSILVKETQYF. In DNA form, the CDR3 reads TGTGCCAGTAGTATATTAGTTAAAGAGACCCAGTACTTC.

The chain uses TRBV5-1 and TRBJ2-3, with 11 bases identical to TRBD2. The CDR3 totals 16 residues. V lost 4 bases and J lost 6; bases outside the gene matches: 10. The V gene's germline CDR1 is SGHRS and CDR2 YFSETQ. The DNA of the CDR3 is TGCGCCAGCAGCCGAGGTAGCGGGGGGGCCTTGGATACGCAGTATTTT. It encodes CASSRGSGGALDTQYF.

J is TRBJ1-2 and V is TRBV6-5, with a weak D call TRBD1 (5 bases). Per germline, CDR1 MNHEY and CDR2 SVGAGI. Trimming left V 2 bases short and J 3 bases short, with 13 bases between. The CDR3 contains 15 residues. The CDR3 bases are TGTGCCAGCAGTTACGAGGGGACTTCCTACTATGGCTACACCTTC. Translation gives CASSYEGTSYYGYTF.

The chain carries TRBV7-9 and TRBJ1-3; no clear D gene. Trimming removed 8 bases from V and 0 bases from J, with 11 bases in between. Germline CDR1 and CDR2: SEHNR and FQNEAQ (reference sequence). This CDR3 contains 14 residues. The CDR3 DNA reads TGTGCCAGCCATCTAGAAAGCTCTGGAAACACCATATATTTT. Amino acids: CASHLESSGNTIYF.

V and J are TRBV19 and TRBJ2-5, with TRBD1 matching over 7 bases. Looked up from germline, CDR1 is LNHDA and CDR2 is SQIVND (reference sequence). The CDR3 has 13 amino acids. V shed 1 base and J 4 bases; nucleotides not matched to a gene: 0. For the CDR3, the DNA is TGTGCCAGTAGTATAGGGGACAGAGAGACCCAGTACTTC. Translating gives CASSIGDRETQYF.

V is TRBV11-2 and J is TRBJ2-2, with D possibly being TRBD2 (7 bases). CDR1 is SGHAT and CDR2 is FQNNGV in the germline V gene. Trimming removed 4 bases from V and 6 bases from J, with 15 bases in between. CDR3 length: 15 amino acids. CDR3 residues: CASSSWGGVSGELFF. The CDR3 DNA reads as TGTGCCAGCAGCTCATGGGGGGGCGTATCCGGGGAGCTGTTTTTT. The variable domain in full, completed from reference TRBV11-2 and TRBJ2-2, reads EAGVAQSPRYKIIEKRQSVAFWCNPISGHATLYWYQQILGQGPKLLIQFQNNGVVDDSQLPKDRFSAERLKGVDSTLKIQPAKLEDSAVYLCASSSWGGVSGELFFGEGSRLTVL.

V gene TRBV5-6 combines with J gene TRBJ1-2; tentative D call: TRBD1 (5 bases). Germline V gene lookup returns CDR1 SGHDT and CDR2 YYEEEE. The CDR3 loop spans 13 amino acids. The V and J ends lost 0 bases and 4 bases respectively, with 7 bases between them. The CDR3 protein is CASSLGQIYGYTF. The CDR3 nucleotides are TGTGCCAGCAGCTTGGGACAGATCTATGGCTACACCTTC.

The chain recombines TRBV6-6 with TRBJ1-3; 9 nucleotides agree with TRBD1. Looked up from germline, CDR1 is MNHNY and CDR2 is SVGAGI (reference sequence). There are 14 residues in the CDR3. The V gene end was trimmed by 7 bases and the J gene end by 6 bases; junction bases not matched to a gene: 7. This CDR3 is CASIQGQGANTIYF. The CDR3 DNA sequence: TGTGCCAGCATACAGGGACAGGGCGCAAACACCATATATTTT.

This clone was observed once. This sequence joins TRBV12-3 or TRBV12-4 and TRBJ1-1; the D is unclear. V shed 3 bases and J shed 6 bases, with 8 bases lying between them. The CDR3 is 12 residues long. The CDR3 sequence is CASSLQIPEAFF. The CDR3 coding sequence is TGTGCCAGCAGTTTGCAGATCCCTGAAGCTTTCTTT.

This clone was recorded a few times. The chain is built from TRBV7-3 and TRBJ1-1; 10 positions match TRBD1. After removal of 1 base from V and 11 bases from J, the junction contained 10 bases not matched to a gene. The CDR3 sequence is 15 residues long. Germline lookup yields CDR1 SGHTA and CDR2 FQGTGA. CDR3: CASSLNDRGRDTAFF. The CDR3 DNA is TGTGCCAGCAGCTTAAATGACAGGGGGCGAGATACGGCTTTCTTT.

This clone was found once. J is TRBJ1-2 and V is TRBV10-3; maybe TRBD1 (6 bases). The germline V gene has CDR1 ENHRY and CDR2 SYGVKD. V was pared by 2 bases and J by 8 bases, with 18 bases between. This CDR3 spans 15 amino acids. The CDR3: CAISEDRAGDVGYTF. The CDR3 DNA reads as TGTGCCATCAGTGAGGATAGGGCAGGGGACGTCGGCTACACCTTC.

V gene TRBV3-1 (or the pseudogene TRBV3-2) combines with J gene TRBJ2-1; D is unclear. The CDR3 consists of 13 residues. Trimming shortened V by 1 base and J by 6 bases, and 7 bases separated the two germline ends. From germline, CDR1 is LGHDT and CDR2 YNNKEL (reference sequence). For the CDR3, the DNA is TGTGCCAGCAGCCAAGTGAGTTTCAATGAGCAGTTCTTC. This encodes CASSQVSFNEQFF.

CDR3 amino acids: CASSLMGGGGSNQPQHF. CDR3 nucleotides: TGTGCCAGCAGTTTGATGGGGGGAGGGGGTAGCAATCAGCCCCAGCATTTT. This chain connects TRBV27 to TRBJ1-5; D perhaps matches TRBD1 (6 bases). The CDR3 is 17 residues long. Germline loops: CDR1 MNHEY, CDR2 SMNVEV (reference sequence). Trimming left V 3 bases short and J 0 bases short, with 15 bases between.

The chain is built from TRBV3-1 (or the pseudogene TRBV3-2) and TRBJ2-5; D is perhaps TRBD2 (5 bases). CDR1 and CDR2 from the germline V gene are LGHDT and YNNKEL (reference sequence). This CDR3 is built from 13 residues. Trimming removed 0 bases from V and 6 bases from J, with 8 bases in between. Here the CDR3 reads CASSQDGEQTQYF. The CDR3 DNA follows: TGTGCCAGCAGCCAAGATGGGGAGCAGACCCAGTACTTC.

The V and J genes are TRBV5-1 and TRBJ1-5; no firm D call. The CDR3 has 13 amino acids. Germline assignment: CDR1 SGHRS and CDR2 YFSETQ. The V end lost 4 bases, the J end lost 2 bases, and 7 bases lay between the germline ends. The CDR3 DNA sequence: TGCGCCAGCAGCCAAGCTGGCAATCAGCCCCAGCATTTT. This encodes CASSQAGNQPQHF.

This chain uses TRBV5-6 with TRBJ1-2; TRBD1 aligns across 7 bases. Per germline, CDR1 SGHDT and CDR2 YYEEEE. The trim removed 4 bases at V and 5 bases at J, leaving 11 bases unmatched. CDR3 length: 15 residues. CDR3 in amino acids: CASSLGTASGYGYTF. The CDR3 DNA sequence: TGTGCCAGCAGCCTAGGGACAGCCTCCGGTTATGGCTACACCTTC.

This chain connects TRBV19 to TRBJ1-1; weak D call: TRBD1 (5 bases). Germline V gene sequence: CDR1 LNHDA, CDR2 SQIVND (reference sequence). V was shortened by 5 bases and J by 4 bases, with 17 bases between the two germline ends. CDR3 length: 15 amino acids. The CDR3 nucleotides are TGTGCCAGTAGTTGGTCCATCGCCGGGGGCACTGAAGCTTTCTTT. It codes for CASSWSIAGGTEAFF. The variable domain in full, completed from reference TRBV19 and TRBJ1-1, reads DGGITQSPKYLFRKEGQNVTLSCEQNLNHDAMYWYRQDPGQGLRLIYYSQIVNDFQKGDIAEGYSVSREKKESFPLTVTSAQKNPTAFYLCASSWSIAGGTEAFFGQGTRLTVV.

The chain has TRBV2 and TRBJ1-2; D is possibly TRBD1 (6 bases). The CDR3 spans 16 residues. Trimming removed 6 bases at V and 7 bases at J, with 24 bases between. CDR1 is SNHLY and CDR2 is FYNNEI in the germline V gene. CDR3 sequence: CASSRYGQMGRSGYTF. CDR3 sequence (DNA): TGTGCCAGCAGCAGATACGGACAGATGGGGCGGAGTGGCTACACCTTC.

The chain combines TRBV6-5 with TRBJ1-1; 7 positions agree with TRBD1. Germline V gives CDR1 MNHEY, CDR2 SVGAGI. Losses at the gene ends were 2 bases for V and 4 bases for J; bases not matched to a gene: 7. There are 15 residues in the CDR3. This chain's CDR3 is CASSYGSGGSTEAFF. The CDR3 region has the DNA TGTGCCAGCAGTTACGGTTCAGGGGGTAGCACTGAAGCTTTCTTT.

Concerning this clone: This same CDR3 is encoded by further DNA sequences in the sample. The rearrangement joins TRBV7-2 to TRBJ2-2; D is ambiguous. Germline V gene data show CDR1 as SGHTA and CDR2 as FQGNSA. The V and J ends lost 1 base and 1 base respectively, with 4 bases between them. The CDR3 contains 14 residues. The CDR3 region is CASSLGQNTGELFF. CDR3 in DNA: TGTGCCAGCAGCTTAGGGCAGAACACCGGGGAGCTGTTTTTT. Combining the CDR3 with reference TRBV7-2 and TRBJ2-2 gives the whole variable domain GAGVSQSPSNKVTEKGKDVELRCDPISGHTALYWYRQSLGQGLEFLIYFQGNSAPDKSGLPSDRFSAERTGGSVSTLTIQRTQQEDSAVYLCASSLGQNTGELFFGEGSRLTVL.

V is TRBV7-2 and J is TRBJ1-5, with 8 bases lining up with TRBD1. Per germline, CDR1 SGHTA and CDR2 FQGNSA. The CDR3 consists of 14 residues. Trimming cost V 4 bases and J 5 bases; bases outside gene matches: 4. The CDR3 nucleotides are TGTGCCAGCAGCTCCTCAGGGGGCGATCAGCCCCAGCATTTT. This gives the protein CASSSSGGDQPQHF.

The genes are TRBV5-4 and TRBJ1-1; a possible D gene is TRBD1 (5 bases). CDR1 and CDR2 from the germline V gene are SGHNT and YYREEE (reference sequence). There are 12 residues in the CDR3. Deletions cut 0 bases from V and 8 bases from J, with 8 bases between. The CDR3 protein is CASSLETAEAFF. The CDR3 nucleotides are TGTGCCAGCAGCTTGGAGACAGCCGAAGCTTTCTTT.

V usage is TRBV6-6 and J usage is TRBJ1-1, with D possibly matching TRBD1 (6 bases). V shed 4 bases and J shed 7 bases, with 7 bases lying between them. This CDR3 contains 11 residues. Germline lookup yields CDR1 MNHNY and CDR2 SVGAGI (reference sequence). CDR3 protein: CASSSTGEAFF. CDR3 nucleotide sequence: TGTGCCAGCAGTTCGACAGGTGAAGCTTTCTTT.